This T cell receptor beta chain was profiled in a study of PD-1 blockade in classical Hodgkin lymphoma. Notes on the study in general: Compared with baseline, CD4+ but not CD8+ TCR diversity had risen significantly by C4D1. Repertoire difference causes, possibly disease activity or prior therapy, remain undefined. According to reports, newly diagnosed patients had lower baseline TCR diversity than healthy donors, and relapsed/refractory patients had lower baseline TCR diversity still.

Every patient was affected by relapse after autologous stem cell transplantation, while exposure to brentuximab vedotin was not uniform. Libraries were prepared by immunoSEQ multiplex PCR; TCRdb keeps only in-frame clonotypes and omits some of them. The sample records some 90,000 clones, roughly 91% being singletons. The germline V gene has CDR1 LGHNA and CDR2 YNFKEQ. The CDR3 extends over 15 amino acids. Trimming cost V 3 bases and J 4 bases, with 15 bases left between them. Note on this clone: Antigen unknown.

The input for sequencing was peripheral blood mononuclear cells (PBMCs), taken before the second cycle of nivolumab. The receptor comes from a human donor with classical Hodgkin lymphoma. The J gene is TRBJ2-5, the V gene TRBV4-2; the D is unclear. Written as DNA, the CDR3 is TGTGCCAGCAGCCACCCGGGTCGCCCAAGAGAGACCCAGTACTTC. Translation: CASSHPGRPRETQYF.